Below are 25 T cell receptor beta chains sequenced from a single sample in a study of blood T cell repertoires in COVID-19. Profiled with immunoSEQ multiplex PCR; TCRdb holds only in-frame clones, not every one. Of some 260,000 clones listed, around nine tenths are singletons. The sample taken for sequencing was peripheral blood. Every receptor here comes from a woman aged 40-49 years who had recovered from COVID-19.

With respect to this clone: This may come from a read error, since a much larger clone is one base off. The DNA of the CDR3 is TGCGCCAGCAGCCCCCCGGGAAACACCATATATTTT. Translation: CASSPPGNTIYF. The chain has TRBV5-1 and TRBJ1-3; no definite D call. Germline V gene data show CDR1 as SGHRS and CDR2 as YFSETQ. V was clipped by 4 bases and J by 4 bases, with 6 bases between them. This CDR3 contains 12 residues.

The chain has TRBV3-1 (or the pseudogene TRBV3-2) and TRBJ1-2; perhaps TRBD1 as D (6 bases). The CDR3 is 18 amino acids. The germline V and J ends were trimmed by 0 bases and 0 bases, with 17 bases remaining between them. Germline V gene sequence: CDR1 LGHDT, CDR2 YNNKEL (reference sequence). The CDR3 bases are TGTGCCAGCAGCCAAGAGTTAACAAGGGCAGGGGCTAACTATGGCTACACCTTC. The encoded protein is CASSQELTRAGANYGYTF.

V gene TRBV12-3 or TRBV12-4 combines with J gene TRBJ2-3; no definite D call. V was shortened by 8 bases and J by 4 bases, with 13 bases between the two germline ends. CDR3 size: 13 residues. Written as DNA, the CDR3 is TGTGCCAGCGGGCCGTGGGTTGCAGATACGCAGTATTTT. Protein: CASGPWVADTQYF.

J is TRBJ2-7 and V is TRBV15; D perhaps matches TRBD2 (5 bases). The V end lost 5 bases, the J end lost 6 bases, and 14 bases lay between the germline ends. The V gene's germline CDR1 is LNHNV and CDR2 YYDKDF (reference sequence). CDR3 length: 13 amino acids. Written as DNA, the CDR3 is TGTGCCACCAGCCTCGGGGTTGTAGTCGAGCAGTACTTC. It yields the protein CATSLGVVVEQYF.

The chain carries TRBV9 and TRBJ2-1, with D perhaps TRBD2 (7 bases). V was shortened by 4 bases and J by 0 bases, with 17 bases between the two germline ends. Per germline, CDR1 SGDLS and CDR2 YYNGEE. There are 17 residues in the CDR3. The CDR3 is CASSPGGPRSSYNEQFF. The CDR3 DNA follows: TGTGCCAGCAGCCCCGGGGGGCCCCGCAGCTCCTACAATGAGCAGTTCTTC.

DNA of the CDR3: TGTGCCAGCAGCTTAGGGGCTAGCGGAAACACCGGGGAGCTGTTTTTT. It specifies CASSLGASGNTGELFF. V and J are TRBV13 and TRBJ2-2; TRBD2 matches 7 bases. The junction had 3 bases not matched to a gene; V was cut back by 0 bases and J by 2 bases. In germline, CDR1 is PRHDT, CDR2 FYEKMQ (reference sequence). The CDR3 extends over 16 amino acids.

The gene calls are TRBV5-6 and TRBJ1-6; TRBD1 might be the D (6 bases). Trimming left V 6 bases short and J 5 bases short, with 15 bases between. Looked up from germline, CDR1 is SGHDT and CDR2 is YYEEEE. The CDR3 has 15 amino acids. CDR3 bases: TGTGCCAGCACCACGGGGGGACACCATAATTCACCCCTCCACTTT. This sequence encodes CASTTGGHHNSPLHF.

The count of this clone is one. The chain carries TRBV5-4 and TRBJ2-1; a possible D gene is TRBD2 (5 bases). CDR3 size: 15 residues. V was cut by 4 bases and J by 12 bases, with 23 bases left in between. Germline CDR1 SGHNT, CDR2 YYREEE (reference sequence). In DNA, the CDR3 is TGTGCCAGCAGCCCCCCGGGTAGCCAAGGCCGGGGGCAGTTCTTC. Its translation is CASSPPGSQGRGQFF.

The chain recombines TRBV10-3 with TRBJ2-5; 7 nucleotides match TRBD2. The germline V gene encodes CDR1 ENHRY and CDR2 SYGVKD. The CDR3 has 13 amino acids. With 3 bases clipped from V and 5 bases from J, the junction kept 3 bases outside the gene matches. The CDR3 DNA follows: TGTGCCATCAGTGACGGGAGGCGGGAGACCCAGTACTTC. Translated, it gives CAISDGRRETQYF.

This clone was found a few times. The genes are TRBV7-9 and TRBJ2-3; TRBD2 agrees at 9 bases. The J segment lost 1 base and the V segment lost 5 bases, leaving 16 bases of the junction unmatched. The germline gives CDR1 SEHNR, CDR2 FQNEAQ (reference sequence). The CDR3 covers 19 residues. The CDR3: CASSPGTSWRPGGTDTQYF. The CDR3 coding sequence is TGTGCCAGCAGCCCCGGGACTAGCTGGCGACCCGGGGGCACAGATACGCAGTATTTT.

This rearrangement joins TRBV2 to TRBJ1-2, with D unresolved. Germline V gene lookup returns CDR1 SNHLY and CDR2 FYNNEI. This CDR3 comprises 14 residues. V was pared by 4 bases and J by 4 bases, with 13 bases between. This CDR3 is CASSGTRWAYGYTF. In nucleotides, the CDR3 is TGTGCCAGCAGTGGGACTCGCTGGGCCTATGGCTACACCTTC.

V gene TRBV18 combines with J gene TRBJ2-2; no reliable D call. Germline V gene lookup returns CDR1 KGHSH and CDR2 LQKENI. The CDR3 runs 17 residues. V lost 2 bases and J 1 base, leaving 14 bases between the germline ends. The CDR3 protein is CASSPWSGRLNTGELFF. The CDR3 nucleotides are TGTGCCAGCTCACCATGGTCGGGTAGATTGAACACCGGGGAGCTGTTTTTT. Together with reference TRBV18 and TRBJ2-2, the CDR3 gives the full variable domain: NAGVMQNPRHLVRRRGQEARLRCSPMKGHSHVYWYRQLPEEGLKFMVYLQKENIIDESGMPKERFSAEFPKEGPSILRIQQVVRGDSAAYFCASSPWSGRLNTGELFFGEGSRLTVL.

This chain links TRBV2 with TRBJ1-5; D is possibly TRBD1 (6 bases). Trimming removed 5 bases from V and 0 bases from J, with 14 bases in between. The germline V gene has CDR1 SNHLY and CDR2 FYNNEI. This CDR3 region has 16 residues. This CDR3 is CASSQKQGYSNQPQHF. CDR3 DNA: TGTGCCAGCAGTCAAAAACAGGGTTATAGCAATCAGCCCCAGCATTTT.

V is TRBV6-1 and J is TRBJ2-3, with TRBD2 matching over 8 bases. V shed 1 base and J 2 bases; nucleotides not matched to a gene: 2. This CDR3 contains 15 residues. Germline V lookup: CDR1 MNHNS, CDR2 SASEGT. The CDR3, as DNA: TGTGCCAGCAGTGAAGGGCGGGAGGCCACAGATACGCAGTATTTT. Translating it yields CASSEGREATDTQYF.

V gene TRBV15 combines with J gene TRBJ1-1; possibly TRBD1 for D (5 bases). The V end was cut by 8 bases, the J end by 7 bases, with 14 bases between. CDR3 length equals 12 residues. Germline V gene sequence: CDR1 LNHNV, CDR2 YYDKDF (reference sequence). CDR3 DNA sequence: TGTGCCACCCGTACGGGGGTGGGTGAAGCTTTCTTT. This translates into CATRTGVGEAFF. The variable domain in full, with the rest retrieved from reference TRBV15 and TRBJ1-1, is DAMVIQNPRYQVTQFGKPVTLSCSQTLNHNVMYWYQQKSSQAPKLLFHYYDKDFNNEADTPDNFQSRRPNTSFCFLDIRSPGLGDTAMYLCATRTGVGEAFFGQGTRLTVV.

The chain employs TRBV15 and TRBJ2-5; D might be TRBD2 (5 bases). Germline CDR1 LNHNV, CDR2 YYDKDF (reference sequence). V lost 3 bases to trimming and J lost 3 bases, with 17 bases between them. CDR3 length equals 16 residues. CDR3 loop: CATSSPSQPGEETQYF. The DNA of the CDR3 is TGTGCCACCAGCAGCCCCAGTCAACCCGGGGAAGAGACCCAGTACTTC.

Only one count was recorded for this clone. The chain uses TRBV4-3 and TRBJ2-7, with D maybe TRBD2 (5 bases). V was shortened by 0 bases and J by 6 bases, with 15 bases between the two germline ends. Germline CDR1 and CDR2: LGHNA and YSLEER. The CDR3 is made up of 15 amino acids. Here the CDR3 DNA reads TGCGCCAGCAGCCAAGATTCTAGCAACCTGAGCGAGCAGTACTTC. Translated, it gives CASSQDSSNLSEQYF.

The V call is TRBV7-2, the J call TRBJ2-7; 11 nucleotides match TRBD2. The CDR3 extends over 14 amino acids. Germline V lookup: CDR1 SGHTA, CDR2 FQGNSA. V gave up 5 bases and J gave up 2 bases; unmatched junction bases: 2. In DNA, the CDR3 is TGTGCCAGCAGCGGGACTAGCGGACCCTACGAGCAGTACTTC. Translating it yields CASSGTSGPYEQYF.

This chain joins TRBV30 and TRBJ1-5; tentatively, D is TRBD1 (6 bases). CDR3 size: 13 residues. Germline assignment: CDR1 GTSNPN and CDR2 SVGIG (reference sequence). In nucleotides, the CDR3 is TGTGCGTCGTGGGGGGGGGCTAATCAGCCCCAGCATTTT. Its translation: CASWGGANQPQHF. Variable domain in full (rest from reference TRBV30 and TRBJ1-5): SQTIHQWPATLVQPVGSPLSLECTVEGTSNPNLYWYRQAAGRGLQLLFYSVGIGQISSEVPQNLSASRPQDRQFILSSKKLLLSDSGFYLCASWGGANQPQHFGDGTRLSIL.

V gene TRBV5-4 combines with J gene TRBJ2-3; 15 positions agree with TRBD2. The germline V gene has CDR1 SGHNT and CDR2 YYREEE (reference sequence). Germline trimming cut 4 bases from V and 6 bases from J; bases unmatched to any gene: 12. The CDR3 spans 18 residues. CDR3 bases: TGTGCCAGCAGCCGGATGGGACTAGCGGGAGGCGGCGGTGATACGCAGTATTTT. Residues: CASSRMGLAGGGGDTQYF.

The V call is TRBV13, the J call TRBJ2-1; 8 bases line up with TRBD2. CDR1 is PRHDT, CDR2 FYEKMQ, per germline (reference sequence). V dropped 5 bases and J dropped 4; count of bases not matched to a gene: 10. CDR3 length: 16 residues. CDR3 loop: CASSARLAPLYNEQFF. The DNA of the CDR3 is TGTGCCAGCAGCGCCCGACTAGCGCCCCTGTACAATGAGCAGTTCTTC.

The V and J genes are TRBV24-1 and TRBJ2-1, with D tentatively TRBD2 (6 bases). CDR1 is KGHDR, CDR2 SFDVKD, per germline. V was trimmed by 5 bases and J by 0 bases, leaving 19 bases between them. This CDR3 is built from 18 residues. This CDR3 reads CATSARWGGRSSYNEQFF. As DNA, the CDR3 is TGTGCCACCAGTGCGAGGTGGGGAGGACGGAGCTCCTACAATGAGCAGTTCTTC.

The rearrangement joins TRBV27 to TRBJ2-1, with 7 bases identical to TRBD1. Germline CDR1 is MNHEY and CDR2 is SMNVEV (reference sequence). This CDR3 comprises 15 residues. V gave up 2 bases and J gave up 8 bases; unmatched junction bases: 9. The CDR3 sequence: CASSLVKGAGDEQFF. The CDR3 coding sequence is TGTGCCAGCAGTTTAGTAAAGGGGGCGGGCGATGAGCAGTTCTTC.

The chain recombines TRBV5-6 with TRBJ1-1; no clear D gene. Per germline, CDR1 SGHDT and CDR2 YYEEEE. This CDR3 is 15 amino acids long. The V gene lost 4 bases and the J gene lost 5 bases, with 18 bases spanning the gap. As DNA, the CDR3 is TGTGCCAGCAGCCCCCGATGGGTTCGCGGAACTGAAGCTTTCTTT. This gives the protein CASSPRWVRGTEAFF.

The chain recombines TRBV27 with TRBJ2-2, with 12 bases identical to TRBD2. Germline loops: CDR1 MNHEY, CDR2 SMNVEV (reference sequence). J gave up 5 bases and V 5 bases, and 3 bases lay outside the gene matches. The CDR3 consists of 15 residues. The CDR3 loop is CASSPGTSGTGELFF. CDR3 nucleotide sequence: TGTGCCAGCAGTCCCGGGACTAGCGGGACCGGGGAGCTGTTTTTT.